This TCR beta chain was identified in a study of identical twins. Whole-study findings and limits: The same donors were not followed; conclusions instead depended on cross-sectional statistical analysis.

The V end lost 2 bases, the J end lost 10 bases, and 16 bases lay between the germline ends. In germline, CDR1 is SGHRS, CDR2 YFSETQ. The CDR3 has 14 residues. Turning to this clonotype: Its antigen is unknown.

Template switching added a universal primer site, and cDNA bore unique molecular identifiers. TCRdb analysed the 5' RACE reads with MiXCR anew, one entry per CDR3 protein. Among roughly 1.6 million distinct CDR3 sequences listed, around 29% were seen once. Among all donors, each was a healthy Caucasian. V is TRBV5-1 and J is TRBJ2-1; no clear D. The TCR was taken from a newborn girl in good health. Sequencing was done on a sample of cord blood. CDR3: CASSFIIGSYEQFF. CDR3 bases: TGCGCCAGCAGCTTTATTATTGGTTCCTACGAGCAGTTCTTC.